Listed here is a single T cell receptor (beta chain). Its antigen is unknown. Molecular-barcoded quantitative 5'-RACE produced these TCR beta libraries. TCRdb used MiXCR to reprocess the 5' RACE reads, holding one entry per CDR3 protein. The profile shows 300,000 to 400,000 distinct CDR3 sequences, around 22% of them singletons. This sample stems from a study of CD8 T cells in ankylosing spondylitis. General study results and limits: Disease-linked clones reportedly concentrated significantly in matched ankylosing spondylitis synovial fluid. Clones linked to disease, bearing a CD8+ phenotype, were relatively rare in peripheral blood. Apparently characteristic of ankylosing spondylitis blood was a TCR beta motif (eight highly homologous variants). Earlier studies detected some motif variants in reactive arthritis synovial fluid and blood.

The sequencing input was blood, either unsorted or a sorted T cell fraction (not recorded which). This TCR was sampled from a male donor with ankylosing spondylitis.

In DNA form, the CDR3 reads TGTGCCAGCAGTTATTCGCGAGGTGCAGTAGGGTCAGGAGGGGCCAACGTCCTGACTTTC. Translating it yields CASSYSRGAVGSGGANVLTF. The chain carries TRBV6-2 or TRBV6-3 and TRBJ2-6, with D unresolved. CDR1 is MNHEY and CDR2 is SVGEGT in the germline V gene. V was trimmed by 3 bases and J by 4 bases, leaving 25 bases between them. The CDR3 is 20 amino acids.